Listed below are T cell receptor beta chains from one sample, sequenced in a study of vaccination effects on CD4 cells after COVID-19. The protocol was immunoSEQ multiplex PCR, while the TCRdb copy is restricted to in-frame clones and leaves out a portion. Among some 31,000 clones listed, approximately 77% were seen once. Their antigens remain unidentified. The sample consisted of CD4+ T cells from PBMCs cultured without peptide, taken after COVID-19 vaccination. The receptors derive from a human donor who had a prior SARS-CoV-2 infection. Each CDR3 is given with its conserved first and last residue. The D gene is left open where the match is weak. For some rows the clone size is stated as once, few or many, or as a class when expanded; others skip it.

J: TRBJ1-1; size: once; V: TRBV14; D: NA; DNA: TGTGCCAGCAGCCCGCCGGGGCTCTGGTTTCCAGCTTTCTTT; CDR3: CASSPPGLWFPAFF
J: TRBJ2-3; size: NA; V: TRBV5-4; D: TRBD1; DNA: TGTGCCAGCAGGCCGGGACAGAACACAGATACGCAGTATTTT; CDR3: CASRPGQNTDTQYF
J: TRBJ2-5; size: once; V: TRBV28; D: TRBD1; DNA: TGTGCCAGCAGTACCCCGGGACAGGGGTCTCCAGAGACCCAGTACTTC; CDR3: CASSTPGQGSPETQYF
J: TRBJ1-3; size: NA; V: TRBV6-6; D: NA; DNA: TGTGCCAGCAACGGAACACAAACGTCCGGAAACACCATATATTTT; CDR3: CASNGTQTSGNTIYF
J: TRBJ2-3; size: NA; V: TRBV10-3; D: TRBD2; DNA: TGTGCCATCAGGGGACTAGCCGAAATGGATACGCAGTATTTT; CDR3: CAIRGLAEMDTQYF
J: TRBJ2-7; size: NA; V: TRBV27; D: NA; DNA: TGTGCCAGCAGTTTGGGCCGGATCTCCTACGAGCAGTACTTC; CDR3: CASSLGRISYEQYF
J: TRBJ1-1; size: NA; V: TRBV30; D: NA; DNA: TGTGCCTGGACCCTCGGACGCCCTGGGGGCACTGAAGCTTTCTTT; CDR3: CAWTLGRPGGTEAFF
J: TRBJ1-2; size: few; V: TRBV2; D: TRBD1; DNA: TGTGCCAGCTCCAGGGACAGGGTTTATGGTGGCTACACCTTC; CDR3: CASSRDRVYGGYTF
J: TRBJ1-6; size: NA; V: TRBV3-1/TRBV3-2; D: NA; DNA: TGTGCCAGCAGCCCGGGCCTCTCGGGGGACTCACCCCTCCACTTT; CDR3: CASSPGLSGDSPLHF
J: TRBJ2-2; size: few; V: TRBV7-9; D: TRBD2; DNA: TGTGCCAGCAGCTCCTGGAGGACTAGCGGGAGGGGGAACACCGGGGAGCTGTTTTTT; CDR3: CASSSWRTSGRGNTGELFF
J: TRBJ2-7; size: NA; V: TRBV5-4; D: NA; DNA: TGTGCCAGCAGCTCCGGGGGCAGGGGGTCATCGGGCGAGCAGTACTTC; CDR3: CASSSGGRGSSGEQYF
J: TRBJ2-1; size: NA; V: TRBV19; D: NA; DNA: TGTGCCAGTAGTATAAGGAATGAGCAGTTCTTC; CDR3: CASSIRNEQFF
J: TRBJ2-5; size: NA; V: TRBV12-5; D: TRBD2; DNA: TGTGCTAGTCTTTATTCCGGACTAGTTGAGACCCAGTACTTC; CDR3: CASLYSGLVETQYF
J: TRBJ2-7; size: NA; V: TRBV9; D: TRBD2; DNA: TGTGCCAGCAGCGTAGGACCCGGGGGGGGGCTGAAGGTCGAGCAGTACTTC; CDR3: CASSVGPGGGLKVEQYF
J: TRBJ2-1; size: NA; V: TRBV7-9; D: NA; DNA: TGTGCCAGCAGCGCGACAGGAGTCTACAATGAGCAGTTCTTC; CDR3: CASSATGVYNEQFF
J: TRBJ2-7; size: NA; V: TRBV18; D: TRBD1; DNA: TGTGCCAGCACCACCGGGACAGGGTTCGAGCAGTACTTC; CDR3: CASTTGTGFEQYF
J: TRBJ2-7; size: NA; V: TRBV7-2; D: TRBD1; DNA: TGTGCCAGCAGCTTCCCTTCGACAGGGTCCCATATCCAGTACTTC; CDR3: CASSFPSTGSHIQYF
J: TRBJ2-3; size: NA; V: TRBV5-1; D: NA; DNA: TGCGCCAGCAGCCCCCTCCGACGGGAGACAGATACGCAGTATTTT; CDR3: CASSPLRRETDTQYF
J: TRBJ2-2; size: NA; V: TRBV19; D: NA; DNA: TGTGCCTCTTCTAGCTTGGGGAGTACTGAGGGCGGGGAGCTGTTTTTT; CDR3: CASSSLGSTEGGELFF
J: TRBJ1-3; size: once; V: TRBV6-6; D: NA; DNA: TGTGCCAGCAGTTTGGGACGGAACTCTGGAAACACCATATATTTT; CDR3: CASSLGRNSGNTIYF
J: TRBJ2-2; size: NA; V: TRBV4-2; D: NA; DNA: TGTGCCAGCAGCCGAGCTACCGTGGGGGTAGCGAACACCGGGGAGCTGTTTTTT; CDR3: CASSRATVGVANTGELFF
J: TRBJ2-1; size: NA; V: TRBV5-8; D: NA; DNA: TGTGCCAGCAGCACGGGGATCGCCACCACATACAATGAGCAGTTCTTC; CDR3: CASSTGIATTYNEQFF
J: TRBJ1-1; size: NA; V: TRBV19; D: TRBD1; DNA: TGTGCCAGTAGCTTAGGGACGGGACAGGGGGTGGCTGAAGCTTTCTTT; CDR3: CASSLGTGQGVAEAFF
J: TRBJ1-2; size: NA; V: TRBV7-9; D: NA; DNA: TGTGCCAGCAGCTTAGTTAGCTATGGCTACACCTTC; CDR3: CASSLVSYGYTF
J: TRBJ2-3; size: once; V: TRBV25-1; D: NA; DNA: TGTGCCAACCCGTGGCTTTTTACAGATACGCAGTATTTT; CDR3: CANPWLFTDTQYF
J: TRBJ2-7; size: NA; V: TRBV18; D: TRBD1; DNA: TGTGCCAGCTCACCACTGAGGGGGCAGGGGACGACCTACGAGCAGTACTTC; CDR3: CASSPLRGQGTTYEQYF
J: TRBJ2-3; size: NA; V: TRBV5-1; D: TRBD1; DNA: TGCGCCAGCAGCGTAAACAGGGGGCACACAGATACGCAGTATTTT; CDR3: CASSVNRGHTDTQYF
J: TRBJ2-3; size: few; V: TRBV9; D: NA; DNA: TGTGCCAGCAGCGTGGGGGGATGGAGCACAGATACGCAGTATTTT; CDR3: CASSVGGWSTDTQYF
J: TRBJ1-2; size: NA; V: TRBV19; D: TRBD1; DNA: TGTGCCAGTAGTTCAGTCCCGGGACAGGAAACTAACTATGGCTACACCTTC; CDR3: CASSSVPGQETNYGYTF
J: TRBJ2-7; size: NA; V: TRBV5-4; D: TRBD1; DNA: TGTGCCAGCAGCTCCGGACAGGGTCTAGAGCAGTACTTC; CDR3: CASSSGQGLEQYF
J: TRBJ1-5; size: NA; V: TRBV9; D: NA; DNA: TGTGCCAGCAGCCCAGACCCGCAATTGCAGCCCCAGCATTTT; CDR3: CASSPDPQLQPQHF
J: TRBJ2-3; size: NA; V: TRBV25-1; D: NA; DNA: TGTGCCAGCCGTTTGGGGGAATTAGATACGCAGTATTTT; CDR3: CASRLGELDTQYF
J: TRBJ1-4; size: NA; V: TRBV29-1; D: NA; DNA: TGCAGCTGTGGGTCCGGGACCGCGAATGAAAAACTGTTTTTT; CDR3: CSCGSGTANEKLFF
J: TRBJ1-2; size: few; V: TRBV27; D: TRBD1; DNA: TGTGCCAGCAGTTTAGGGGGACAGCCTTATGGCTACACCTTC; CDR3: CASSLGGQPYGYTF
J: TRBJ1-1; size: NA; V: TRBV7-9; D: NA; DNA: TGTGCCAGCAGCTTTGACCCGAACACTGAAGCTTTCTTT; CDR3: CASSFDPNTEAFF
J: TRBJ1-1; size: NA; V: TRBV10-3; D: NA; DNA: TGTGCCATCAGTGGCGGGGCGGGGGCGTACACTGAAGCTTTCTTT; CDR3: CAISGGAGAYTEAFF
J: TRBJ2-1; size: once; V: TRBV7-2; D: NA; DNA: TGTGCCAGCAGCTTTACTAGCAGGAATGAGCAGTTCTTC; CDR3: CASSFTSRNEQFF
J: TRBJ1-1; size: NA; V: TRBV19; D: TRBD1; DNA: TGTGCCAGTAGTATCCCAACAGGGGGCCGTAAGGCTTTCTTT; CDR3: CASSIPTGGRKAFF
J: TRBJ1-3; size: NA; V: TRBV5-1; D: NA; DNA: TGCGCCAGCAGCCCGAGGCCTCAGAGAGGAAACACCATATATTTT; CDR3: CASSPRPQRGNTIYF
J: TRBJ2-7; size: NA; V: TRBV5-4; D: TRBD1; DNA: TGTGCCAGCAGCCGCACAGGGGGCGGCGAGCAGTACTTC; CDR3: CASSRTGGGEQYF
J: TRBJ1-1; size: medium-sized; V: TRBV4-1; D: TRBD1; DNA: TGCGCCAGCAGCCACCGACAGGGGCACACTGAAGCTTTCTTT; CDR3: CASSHRQGHTEAFF
J: TRBJ2-2; size: NA; V: TRBV5-1; D: TRBD2; DNA: TGCGCCAGCAGACTAGCGACAGACACCGGGGAGCTGTTTTTT; CDR3: CASRLATDTGELFF
J: TRBJ2-3; size: NA; V: TRBV3-1/TRBV3-2; D: TRBD2; DNA: TGTGCCAGCAGCCCGAAATTTGGTAGCGGGGGAGGAGAAGATACGCAGTATTTT; CDR3: CASSPKFGSGGGEDTQYF
J: TRBJ2-2; size: NA; V: TRBV3-1/TRBV3-2; D: NA; DNA: TGTGCCAGCAGTGGGACCTGGGCCGGGGAGCTGTTTTTT; CDR3: CASSGTWAGELFF
J: TRBJ2-1; size: NA; V: TRBV28; D: TRBD2; DNA: TGTGCCAGCAGTTCTTTGGGCGGGGGGGCCGGAGATGAGCAGTTCTTC; CDR3: CASSSLGGGAGDEQFF
J: TRBJ2-7; size: NA; V: TRBV20-1; D: TRBD2; DNA: TGCAGTGCTAGTTTGCGGGAGAGTAGGAACGAGCAGTACTTC; CDR3: CSASLRESRNEQYF